This T cell receptor (beta chain) was obtained from a study of Graves' ophthalmopathy and Graves' hyperthyroidism. Overall study findings and caveats: Thyroid clonotypes that were expanded above 0.001 frequency mostly also appeared in blood. Sensitivity of approximately 88% and specificity of about 84% were achieved when a 13-signature model separated ophthalmopathy from stable hyperthyroidism.

Having ophthalmopathy, the donors showed moderate-to-severe activity, CAS ≥3 and NOSPECS ≥4, with disease lasting under 3 months. As the starting material, 9.5 to 10 ml of fresh peripheral blood yielded the PBMCs. Germline loops: CDR1 MNHEY, CDR2 SMNVEV (reference sequence). Trimming stripped 5 bases from V and 3 bases from J, with 17 bases between. The CDR3 runs to 16 residues. Amplified TCR beta CDR3 regions were obtained using RNA transcripts as template. An opening RT-PCR round employed HTBI primers and preceded a second-round multiplex PCR. TCRdb called the multiplex PCR reads again in MiXCR, with one record for every CDR3 protein. The sample holds more than 150,000 distinct CDR3 sequences, approximately 38% seen once. This clonotype was recorded at least ten times. No antigen is known for it.

This TCR came from a woman in her 40s with Graves' ophthalmopathy. Specimen: peripheral blood. The chain recombines TRBV27 with TRBJ1-5; tentatively, D is TRBD1 (6 bases). The CDR3 coding sequence is TGTGCCAGCAGTCTAAGTAGGGGGGGCGCCAATCAGCCCCAGCATTTT. This sequence encodes CASSLSRGGANQPQHF.